The clone carrying this TCR beta chain has a single count. The data are from a study of blood T cell repertoires in COVID-19. Study at large: Sources were T cells, B-cell-depleted T cells, or PBMCs; the material itself was cDNA or gDNA.

Original data processing: Reference gene primer amplification gave nucleated cell count estimates. Only in-frame clones appear in the TCRdb table, and some are missing; sequencing was by immunoSEQ multiplex PCR. That table is the source of V, J and clone size, and D and trimming were worked out from the DNA. The data contain around 370,000 clones, approximately 87% of them seen just once; the ten biggest clones take up about 6%. The CDR3 totals 13 residues. Germline loops: CDR1 SGHNT, CDR2 YYREEE (reference sequence). With 0 bases removed from V and 8 bases from J, the gap between germline ends came to 11 bases.

Sequenced material: peripheral blood. This TCR was sampled from a woman aged 45 to 65 with COVID-19, enrolled during active disease. The chain has TRBV5-4 and TRBJ1-2; a possible D gene is TRBD1 (6 bases). For the CDR3, the DNA is TGTGCCAGCAGCTTGGCTGGGACATTGGGCTACACCTTC. It translates to CASSLAGTLGYTF.